The present entry profiles one T cell receptor beta chain with its context. The sample is drawn from a study of blood T cell repertoires in COVID-19. Turning to the study itself: COVID-19 samples from acute and convalescent phases originated in the United States, Italy and Spain. Sample material is recorded as cDNA or gDNA derived from T cells, B-cell-depleted T cells, or PBMCs.

The assay was immunoSEQ multiplex PCR, and TCRdb's table has in-frame clones only and misses some. The sample lists about 210,000 clones; 90% to 95% were seen once. Sequenced sample: peripheral blood. The receptor was derived from a young man with acute or convalescent COVID-19.

This chain's CDR3 is CASSPLVQGSYNEQFF. The CDR3 DNA follows: TGTGCCAGTAGTCCCCTTGTTCAGGGGTCCTACAATGAGCAGTTCTTC. The genes are TRBV19 and TRBJ2-1; a possible D gene is TRBD1 (6 bases). Per germline, CDR1 LNHDA and CDR2 SQIVND (reference sequence). V was cut by 5 bases and J by 1 base, with 15 bases left in between. The CDR3 has 16 residues.